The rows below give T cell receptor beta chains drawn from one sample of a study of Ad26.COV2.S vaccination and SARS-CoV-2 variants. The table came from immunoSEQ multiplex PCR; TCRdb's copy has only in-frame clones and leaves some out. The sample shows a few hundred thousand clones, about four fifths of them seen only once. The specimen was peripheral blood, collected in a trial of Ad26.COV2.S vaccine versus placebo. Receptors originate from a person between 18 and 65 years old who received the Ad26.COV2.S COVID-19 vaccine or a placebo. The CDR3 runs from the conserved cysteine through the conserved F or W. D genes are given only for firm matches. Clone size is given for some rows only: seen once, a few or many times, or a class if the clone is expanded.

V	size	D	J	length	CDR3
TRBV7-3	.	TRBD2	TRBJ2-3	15	CASSDQGLAGEPKYF
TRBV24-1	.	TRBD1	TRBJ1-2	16	CATSDQTGQGGYGYTF
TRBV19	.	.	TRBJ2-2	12	CASSILSGELFF
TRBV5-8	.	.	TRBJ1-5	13	CASSPLNNQPQHF
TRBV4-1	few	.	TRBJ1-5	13	CASSLGENQPQHF
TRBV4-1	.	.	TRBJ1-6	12	CASTQRGSPLHF
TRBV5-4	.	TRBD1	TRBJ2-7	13	CASSLGTGDEQYF
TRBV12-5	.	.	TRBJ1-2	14	CASGLEAGAYGYTF
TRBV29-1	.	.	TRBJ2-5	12	CSVLGQQETQYF
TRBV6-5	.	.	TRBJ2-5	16	CASSYGGHSIQETQYF
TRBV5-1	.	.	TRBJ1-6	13	CASRGEGNSPLHF
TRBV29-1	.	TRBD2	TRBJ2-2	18	CSVTGTSGMFANTGELFF
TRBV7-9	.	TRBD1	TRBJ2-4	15	CASSLGTGEGNIQYF
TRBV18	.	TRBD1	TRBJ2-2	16	CASSLDRQGRLGELFF
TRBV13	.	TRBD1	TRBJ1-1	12	CASSSKGASAFF
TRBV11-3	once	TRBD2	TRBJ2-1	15	CASSLRREGIDEQFF
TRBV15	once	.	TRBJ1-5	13	CATSYKENQPQHF
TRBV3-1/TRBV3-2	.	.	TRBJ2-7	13	CASSHSTGNEQYF
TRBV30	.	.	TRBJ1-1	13	CAWSLTGSTEAFF
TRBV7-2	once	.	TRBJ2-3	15	CASSSRTVSTDTQYF
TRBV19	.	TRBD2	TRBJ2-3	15	CASSLSGRATDTQYF
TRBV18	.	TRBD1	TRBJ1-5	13	CASAGQGNQPQHF
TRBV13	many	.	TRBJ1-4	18	CASSLGHRRGSTNEKLFF
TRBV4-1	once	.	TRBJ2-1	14	CASSRVGSYNEQFF
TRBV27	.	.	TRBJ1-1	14	CASSLTPGWTEAFF
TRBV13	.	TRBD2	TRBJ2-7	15	CASSLTGRGVYEQYF
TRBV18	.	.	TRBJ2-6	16	CASSQHRVSGANVLTF
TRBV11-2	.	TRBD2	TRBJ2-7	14	CASSPRGGLYEQYF
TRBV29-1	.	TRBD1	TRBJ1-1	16	CSGGTGWITRGAEAFF
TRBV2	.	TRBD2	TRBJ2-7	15	CASGSGPGGSYEQYF
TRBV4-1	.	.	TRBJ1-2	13	CASSQGTNYGYTF
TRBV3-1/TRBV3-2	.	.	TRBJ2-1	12	CASSHLANEQFF
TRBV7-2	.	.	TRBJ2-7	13	CASSLVDSYEQYF
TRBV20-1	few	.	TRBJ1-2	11	CSARPHYGYTF
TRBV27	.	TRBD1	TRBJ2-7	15	CASSKSGTGAYEQYF
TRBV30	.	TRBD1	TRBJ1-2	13	CAWSPGQGGGYTF
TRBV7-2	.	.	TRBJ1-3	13	CASSLASVNTIYF
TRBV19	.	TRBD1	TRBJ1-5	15	CASRTGEYSNQPQHF
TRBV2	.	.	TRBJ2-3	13	CASSAYSGNTQYF
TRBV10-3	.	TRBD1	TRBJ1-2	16	CAISGTGTGFNYGYTF
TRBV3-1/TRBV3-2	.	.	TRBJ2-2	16	CASSYTGKADTGELFF
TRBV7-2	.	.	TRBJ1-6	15	CASSSNSPPHSPLHF
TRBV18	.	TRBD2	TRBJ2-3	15	CASSRPGLVIDTQYF
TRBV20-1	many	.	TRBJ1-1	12	CSASSGNTEAFF
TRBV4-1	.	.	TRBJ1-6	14	CASSNWIYNSPLHF